These 30 T cell receptor beta chains were sequenced from one sample in a study of cytomegalovirus exposure and HLA in healthy donors. The study ran its PCR with 60 Vbeta and 13 Jbeta primers. Clones were read by immunoSEQ multiplex PCR, and TCRdb kept only the in-frame ones, dropping some. The sample records roughly 140,000 clones, approximately 80% being singletons. Source material: PBMCs. These receptors were obtained from a woman under 30 in good health and CMV-seropositive.

The DNA for the CDR3 is TGTGCCAGCAGCTCGGGTGTCGACACTGAAGCTTTCTTT. Translation: CASSSGVDTEAFF. This chain uses TRBV7-8 with TRBJ1-1, with no clear D. Germline V gene sequence: CDR1 SGHVS, CDR2 FQNEAQ. CDR3 length: 13 amino acids. The V end was cut by 4 bases, the J end by 3 bases, with 9 bases between.

A remark on this clone: The same CDR3 also results from other DNA sequences found in this sample. The V and J genes are TRBV27 and TRBJ1-1; the D is unclear. V lost 5 bases to trimming and J lost 1 base, with 8 bases between them. Germline V CDR1 and CDR2: MNHEY, SMNVEV (reference sequence). This CDR3 comprises 13 residues. The CDR3 loop is CASSPRQNTEAFF. In nucleotides, the CDR3 is TGTGCCAGCAGTCCCCGACAGAACACTGAAGCTTTCTTT.

The rearrangement joins TRBV5-1 to TRBJ2-2; D is unclear. The CDR3 contains 15 residues. V dropped 0 bases and J dropped 2 bases, with 8 bases sitting between them. Germline CDR1 and CDR2: SGHRS and YFSETQ. CDR3 amino acids: CASSLGDLNTGELFF. The DNA for the CDR3 is TGCGCCAGCAGCTTGGGCGATCTAAACACCGGGGAGCTGTTTTTT.

The chain joins TRBV28 to TRBJ2-7; D is possibly TRBD2 (5 bases). Trimming removed 6 bases at V and 3 bases at J, with 15 bases between. The CDR3 contains 14 residues. CDR1 and CDR2 (germline): MDHEN, SYDVKM. This CDR3 is CASSPPAGFYEQYF. The CDR3 nucleotides are TGTGCCAGCAGCCCGCCCGCGGGTTTCTACGAGCAGTACTTC.

This clone ranks as medium-sized. This sequence joins TRBV6-4 and TRBJ2-2, with TRBD1 matching over 10 bases. Germline values: CDR1 MRHNA, CDR2 SNTAGT. The CDR3 is made up of 15 amino acids. The ends lost 6 bases at V and 3 bases at J; junction bases unmatched: 4. The CDR3 protein is CASSPGTGDTGELFF. CDR3 bases: TGTGCCAGCAGCCCCGGGACAGGGGACACCGGGGAGCTGTTTTTT.

V usage is TRBV9 and J usage is TRBJ2-6; unclear D gene. CDR1 SGDLS and CDR2 YYNGEE come from the germline V gene. Trimming cost V 4 bases and J 1 base, with 9 bases left between them. The CDR3 is made up of 15 amino acids. As DNA, the CDR3 is TGTGCCAGCAGCACCCTGAGTTCTGGGGCCAACGTCCTGACTTTC. Its translation: CASSTLSSGANVLTF.

The chain has TRBV19 and TRBJ1-5; D not certain. V lost 2 bases and J 2 bases, leaving 7 bases between the germline ends. Germline loops: CDR1 LNHDA, CDR2 SQIVND (reference sequence). The CDR3 extends over 14 amino acids. CDR3 in amino acids: CASSIQRGNQPQHF. The CDR3 DNA reads TGTGCCAGTAGTATACAACGCGGCAATCAGCCCCAGCATTTT. Supplemented by reference TRBV19 and TRBJ1-5, the full variable domain reads DGGITQSPKYLFRKEGQNVTLSCEQNLNHDAMYWYRQDPGQGLRLIYYSQIVNDFQKGDIAEGYSVSREKKESFPLTVTSAQKNPTAFYLCASSIQRGNQPQHFGDGTRLSIL.

The chain has TRBV10-3 and TRBJ1-2, with 11 bases lining up with TRBD1. Germline loops: CDR1 ENHRY, CDR2 SYGVKD. With V trimmed by 2 bases and J by 0 bases, 11 bases remained unmatched. The CDR3 is 19 residues long. Here the CDR3 reads CAISESSSGQGGTNYGYTF. In DNA, the CDR3 is TGTGCCATCAGTGAGAGTTCGTCGGGACAGGGGGGAACTAACTATGGCTACACCTTC.

The chain uses TRBV9 and TRBJ1-2; TRBD1 matches 10 bases. J lost 5 bases, V lost 3 bases, and 1 base had no gene match. The CDR3 length is 13 residues. CDR1 SGDLS and CDR2 YYNGEE come from the germline V gene. The DNA of the CDR3 is TGTGCCAGCAGCGGACAGGGGGCTTATGGCTACACCTTC. Its protein product is CASSGQGAYGYTF.

There are a few counts of this clone. CDR3 sequence: CASSHGTSGGRSTDTQYF. The CDR3 bases are TGCGCCAGCAGCCACGGGACTAGCGGGGGCCGTAGCACAGATACGCAGTATTTT. J is TRBJ2-3 and V is TRBV4-1, with TRBD2 matching over 14 bases. The CDR3 spans 18 residues. The V and J ends lost 3 bases and 0 bases, in that order; junction bases with no gene match: 5. CDR1 and CDR2 from the germline V gene are MGHRA and YSYEKL.

This chain uses TRBV4-1 with TRBJ2-1; 8 nucleotides align to TRBD1. The CDR3 spans 12 residues. CDR1 is MGHRA, CDR2 YSYEKL, per germline. V gave up 4 bases and J gave up 16 bases; unmatched junction bases: 9. The CDR3 loop is CASSLVMDRVFF. The DNA of the CDR3 is TGCGCCAGCAGCCTTGTGATGGACAGGGTTTTCTTC.

The V call is TRBV27, the J call TRBJ2-7; 7 positions match TRBD1. The germline V gene encodes CDR1 MNHEY and CDR2 SMNVEV (reference sequence). V shed 5 bases and J 0 bases; nucleotides not matched to a gene: 7. The CDR3 length is 15 residues. This CDR3 is CASSIHRGYSYEQYF. CDR3 bases: TGTGCCAGCAGTATTCACAGGGGTTACTCCTACGAGCAGTACTTC.

V gene TRBV18 combines with J gene TRBJ1-1, with D possibly TRBD1 on 5 matching bases. The ends were cut back, 2 bases at V and 0 bases at J, with 16 bases in the middle. Per the germline V gene, CDR1 is KGHSH and CDR2 is LQKENI. The CDR3 has 17 amino acids. CDR3 nucleotides: TGTGCCAGCTCACCAATGAAGCCAGGGAATTTGAACACTGAAGCTTTCTTT. Translated, it gives CASSPMKPGNLNTEAFF.

The chain employs TRBV4-1 and TRBJ2-1, with 13 bases lining up with TRBD2. The CDR3 runs 16 residues. The germline CDR1 and CDR2 sequences are MGHRA and YSYEKL. With 4 bases clipped from V and 9 bases from J, the junction kept 9 bases outside the gene matches. CDR3 sequence: CASSPDKGLAGVEQFF. For the CDR3, the DNA is TGCGCCAGCAGCCCCGATAAAGGACTAGCGGGGGTTGAGCAGTTCTTC.

This chain joins TRBV20-1 and TRBJ1-2; D is ambiguous. The CDR3 is 11 residues long. CDR1 and CDR2 (germline): DFQATT, SNEGSKA (reference sequence). The V end was cut by 5 bases, the J end by 1 base, with 5 bases between. This chain's CDR3 is CSAQDNYGYTF. In DNA form, the CDR3 reads TGCAGTGCTCAGGATAACTATGGCTACACCTTC.

The chain uses TRBV20-1 and TRBJ1-1; D is undetermined. The V and J ends lost 8 bases and 3 bases respectively, with 10 bases between them. The CDR3 loop spans 11 amino acids. Germline V gives CDR1 DFQATT, CDR2 SNEGSKA (reference sequence). The CDR3 is CSFSQYTEAFF. The CDR3 DNA is TGCAGTTTCTCACAGTACACTGAAGCTTTCTTT.

This clone showed up just a few times. The gene calls are TRBV19 and TRBJ2-1, with 8 bases that match TRBD2. CDR1 is LNHDA, CDR2 SQIVND, per germline (reference sequence). The CDR3 length is 15 residues. V was pared by 6 bases and J by 0 bases, with 4 bases of the junction left unmatched. The CDR3 DNA follows: TGTGCCAGTAGACTAAGCGGGAGCTCCTACAATGAGCAGTTCTTC. Its translation is CASRLSGSSYNEQFF.

The CDR3 region has the DNA TGCGCCAGCAGTTCCGCCGGGACTAGCTGGATCGGGCAGTACTTC. This translates into CASSSAGTSWIGQYF. The V call is TRBV5-1, the J call TRBJ2-5, with 9 bases lining up with TRBD2. V lost 5 bases, J lost 11 bases, and 16 bases stayed unmatched. From germline, CDR1 is SGHRS and CDR2 YFSETQ. The CDR3 contains 15 residues.

The chain carries TRBV2 and TRBJ1-5; D possibly corresponds to TRBD1 (5 bases). The CDR3 has 14 amino acids. The germline V and J ends were trimmed by 4 bases and 8 bases, with 15 bases remaining between them. Germline V CDR1 and CDR2: SNHLY, FYNNEI. The CDR3 coding sequence is TGTGCCAGCAGTGTGGAGGGGAAAGGGGAGCCCCAGCATTTT. It translates to CASSVEGKGEPQHF.

The chain joins TRBV5-1 to TRBJ2-2; D unresolved. Trimming removed 4 bases from V and 5 bases from J, with 9 bases in between. Germline CDR1 reads SGHRS; CDR2 reads YFSETQ. The CDR3 has 13 amino acids. Here the CDR3 reads CASSLYQTGELFF. The CDR3 DNA reads TGCGCCAGCAGCCTGTATCAGACCGGGGAGCTGTTTTTT.

J is TRBJ1-5 and V is TRBV6-6; D is ambiguous. Looked up from germline, CDR1 is MNHNY and CDR2 is SVGAGI (reference sequence). V shed 8 bases and J shed 4 bases, with 18 bases lying between them. CDR3 length: 15 residues. The DNA of the CDR3 is TGTGCCAGCGCCACCCACAGTGCTGTAAATCAGCCCCAGCATTTT. Its protein product is CASATHSAVNQPQHF.

V usage is TRBV21-1 and J usage is TRBJ2-7; the listed D gene, TRBD1, was not tested against the DNA. TRBV21-1 is a known pseudogene. CDR3 length: 15 residues. The CDR3 here is CASSKVGFYPYEQYF. The CDR3 nucleotides are TGTGCCAGCAGCAAAGTGGGCTTTTACCCGTACGAGCAGTACTTC.

The CDR3 sequence is CASSGQGLNQPQHF. CDR3 DNA sequence: TGTGCCAGCAGTGGACAGGGCCTCAATCAGCCCCAGCATTTT. This chain links TRBV2 with TRBJ1-5; the match to TRBD1 covers 7 bases. CDR1 is SNHLY, CDR2 FYNNEI, per germline. The CDR3 runs 14 residues. Trimming cost V 4 bases and J 3 bases; bases outside gene matches: 3.

The gene calls are TRBV11-3 and TRBJ1-6, with D unresolved. Germline CDR1 SGHNT, CDR2 YENEEA. V lost 4 bases, J lost 4 bases, and 5 bases lay in between. The CDR3 is made up of 13 amino acids. The CDR3 sequence: CASSSTYNSPLHF. The CDR3 DNA is TGTGCCAGCAGCTCGACTTATAATTCACCCCTCCACTTT. Drawing the rest from reference TRBV11-3 and TRBJ1-6, the complete variable domain is EAGVVQSPRYKIIEKKQPVAFWCNPISGHNTLYWYLQNLGQGPELLIRYENEEAVDDSQLPKDRFSAERLKGVDSTLKIQPAELGDSAVYLCASSSTYNSPLHFGNGTRLTVT.

The chain employs TRBV29-1 and TRBJ2-2; D not certain. Germline assignment: CDR1 SQVTM and CDR2 ANQGSEA. There are 16 residues in the CDR3. Between the trimmed V and J ends, which lost 4 bases and 0 bases, there was a span of 15 bases. The CDR3 DNA sequence: TGCAGCGTTGCATTTATCAGCGTACCGAACACCGGGGAGCTGTTTTTT. It translates to CSVAFISVPNTGELFF.

This chain uses TRBV6-6 with TRBJ2-5; 7 bases fit TRBD1. CDR1 MNHNY and CDR2 SVGAGI come from the germline V gene (reference sequence). This CDR3 has 16 residues. With V trimmed by 6 bases and J by 1 base, 11 bases remained unmatched. The CDR3 DNA sequence: TGTGCCAGCAGCCCCAGGACAGGTATTTCCCAAGAGACCCAGTACTTC. This encodes CASSPRTGISQETQYF.

The V gene is TRBV18, the J gene TRBJ1-1; 9 bases line up with TRBD1. The germline gives CDR1 KGHSH, CDR2 LQKENI. This CDR3 has 16 residues. With 2 bases clipped from V and 0 bases from J, the junction kept 4 bases outside the gene matches. Here the CDR3 DNA reads TGTGCCAGCTCACCATGGACAGGGGCAATGAACACTGAAGCTTTCTTT. It codes for CASSPWTGAMNTEAFF.

The genes are TRBV7-6 and TRBJ2-7; a possible D gene is TRBD2 (5 bases). V dropped 2 bases and J dropped 0 bases, with 17 bases sitting between them. The length of the CDR3 is 17 residues. From germline, CDR1 is SGHVS and CDR2 FNYEAQ. DNA for the CDR3: TGTGCCAGCAGCTTACGGGGTGGCGGTTCAAGCTCCTACGAGCAGTACTTC. Its translation: CASSLRGGGSSSYEQYF.

This clone was counted between two and nine times. The V and J genes are TRBV2 and TRBJ2-1; D gene ambiguous. V shed 3 bases and J shed 4 bases, with 16 bases lying between them. Germline CDR1 is SNHLY and CDR2 is FYNNEI. The CDR3 is 16 amino acids. CDR3 amino acids: CASSDWPTALYNEQFF. CDR3 sequence (DNA): TGTGCCAGCAGTGATTGGCCAACCGCCCTTTACAATGAGCAGTTCTTC.

A remark on this clone: A junction end diverges from the germline sequence, so it may reflect a read error. The chain joins TRBV6-1 to TRBJ2-4, with D possibly matching TRBD2 (6 bases). Per the germline V gene, CDR1 is MNHNS and CDR2 is SASEGT. This CDR3 comprises 16 residues. Written as DNA, the CDR3 is TGTGCCAGCAGTGAAGGGGAGACACTAGCCAAAAACAGTCAGTACTTC. Protein sequence: CASSEGETLAKNSQYF.